The 30 T cell receptor beta chains in this list originate from one sample, sequenced in a study of early T cells in non-severe SARS-CoV-2 infection. MiXCR, applied by TCRdb to the 5' RACE reads, yields one record per CDR3 protein. This sample has under 85,000 distinct CDR3 sequences, with 5% found just once. The source was whole blood, collected at baseline. The source is an adult who was a healthcare worker with PCR-confirmed SARS-CoV-2 infection or an uninfected control (not recorded which).

This clonotype was counted ten times or more. The chain joins TRBV7-3 to TRBJ2-3, with TRBD2 as a possible D gene (5 bases). CDR1 SGHTA and CDR2 FQGTGA come from the germline V gene. CDR3 length equals 13 residues. V was pared by 1 base and J by 6 bases, with 8 bases between. The CDR3 region is CASSLSLADTQYF. CDR3 nucleotides: TGTGCCAGCAGCTTAAGCCTAGCCGATACGCAGTATTTT.

This clonotype ranks as medium-sized. The rearrangement uses TRBV20-1 and TRBJ2-3; tentatively, D is TRBD2 (5 bases). Between the trimmed V and J ends, which lost 5 bases and 2 bases, there was a span of 20 bases. Germline values: CDR1 DFQATT, CDR2 SNEGSKA (reference sequence). CDR3 length: 16 residues. For the CDR3, the DNA is TGCAGTGCTCCACTACCCCGCGGGCCTACCACAGATACGCAGTATTTT. This translates into CSAPLPRGPTTDTQYF.

This clonotype was picked up many times. This rearrangement joins TRBV7-7 to TRBJ2-5, with D possibly TRBD1 on 6 matching bases. This CDR3 is 16 amino acids long. V was trimmed by 1 base and J by 5 bases, leaving 17 bases between them. Germline CDR1 reads SSHAT; CDR2 reads FNYEAQ (reference sequence). This CDR3 reads CASSLGTELSIETQYF. The CDR3 nucleotides are TGTGCCAGCAGCTTAGGGACAGAACTATCAATCGAGACCCAGTACTTC.

This clonotype was seen more than once but under ten times. The genes are TRBV4-1 and TRBJ1-2; D perhaps matches TRBD1 (6 bases). This CDR3 spans 19 amino acids. Deletions cut 4 bases from V and 0 bases from J, with 24 bases between. Germline CDR1 is MGHRA and CDR2 is YSYEKL. The CDR3 DNA reads as TGCGCCAGCAGCCCTACTTCCCAGGGGCGCGTCCTCACTAACTATGGCTACACCTTC. It is translated as CASSPTSQGRVLTNYGYTF.

This clonotype was picked up many times. The chain employs TRBV20-1 and TRBJ2-3; D unclear. V lost 0 bases, J lost 8 bases, and 9 bases lay in between. The CDR3 is made up of 12 amino acids. CDR1 and CDR2 from the germline V gene are DFQATT and SNEGSKA (reference sequence). The CDR3 is CSAREGRPTQYF. The CDR3 DNA follows: TGCAGTGCTAGAGAAGGGCGTCCTACGCAGTATTTT.

This clonotype has at least ten counts. The gene calls are TRBV18 and TRBJ1-2; tentatively, D is TRBD1 (6 bases). From germline, CDR1 is KGHSH and CDR2 LQKENI. This CDR3 has 15 amino acids. Trimming removed 4 bases at V and 2 bases at J, with 14 bases between. For the CDR3, the DNA is TGTGCCAGCTCACTGCAGATGGACAGAAACTATGGCTACACCTTC. It specifies CASSLQMDRNYGYTF.

The CDR3, as DNA: TGCAGCGTTGAAGATCGAGAGCGGGGGTTATACAATGAGCAGTTCTTC. Protein sequence: CSVEDRERGLYNEQFF. The genes are TRBV29-1 and TRBJ2-1; the match to TRBD2 covers 8 bases. Germline assignment: CDR1 SQVTM and CDR2 ANQGSEA. Trimming removed 0 bases from V and 4 bases from J; junction bases left unmatched: 8. This CDR3 region has 16 residues.

This clonotype showed up many times. The chain is built from TRBV20-1 and TRBJ1-2; weak D call: TRBD1 (5 bases). The CDR3 runs to 14 residues. Germline V gene sequence: CDR1 DFQATT, CDR2 SNEGSKA (reference sequence). V was pared by 6 bases and J by 8 bases, with 22 bases between. The CDR3, as DNA: TGCAGTGCAAGCTCTGGGCAGTCAAAGGGGGGCTACACCTTC. Its protein product is CSASSGQSKGGYTF.

The chain couples TRBV5-6 to TRBJ2-3; D might be TRBD2 (6 bases). This CDR3 has 17 residues. The V end lost 5 bases, the J end lost 4 bases, and 23 bases lay between the germline ends. Germline lookup yields CDR1 SGHDT and CDR2 YYEEEE. Here the CDR3 reads CASSPLLWREQADTQYF. CDR3 sequence (DNA): TGTGCCAGCAGTCCGCTCCTATGGCGGGAACAGGCAGATACGCAGTATTTT. The full variable domain, completed using reference TRBV5-6 and TRBJ2-3, is DAGVTQSPTHLIKTRGQQVTLRCSPKSGHDTVSWYQQALGQGPQFIFQYYEEEERQRGNFPDRFSGHQFPNYSSELNVNALLLGDSALYLCASSPLLWREQADTQYFGPGTRLTVL.

This clonotype was seen only a few times. The chain couples TRBV20-1 to TRBJ1-2, with TRBD1 identical over 9 bases. J gave up 4 bases and V 6 bases, and 6 bases lay outside the gene matches. The CDR3 spans 13 residues. The germline V gene encodes CDR1 DFQATT and CDR2 SNEGSKA (reference sequence). The CDR3 coding sequence is TGCAGTGCCCTCGAGACAGGGGGCTATGGCTACACCTTC. This translates into CSALETGGYGYTF.

This clonotype appeared many times. The V call is TRBV20-1, the J call TRBJ2-7; 10 bases are shared with TRBD2. Germline V gene lookup returns CDR1 DFQATT and CDR2 SNEGSKA (reference sequence). CDR3 size: 14 residues. After removal of 8 bases from V and 1 base from J, the junction contained 8 bases not matched to a gene. CDR3 protein: CSTPGLADSYEQYF. The DNA for the CDR3 is TGCAGTACCCCTGGACTAGCGGATTCCTACGAGCAGTACTTC.

This clonotype was counted many times. V and J are TRBV7-2 and TRBJ2-2; D might be TRBD1 (6 bases). The V end lost 9 bases, the J end lost 5 bases, and 10 bases lay between the germline ends. The CDR3 has 12 residues. CDR1 and CDR2 (germline): SGHTA, FQGNSA. Written as DNA, the CDR3 is TGTGCCAGTTCACAGGGTACCGGGGAGCTGTTTTTT. This gives the protein CASSQGTGELFF.

The sample holds a few counts of this clonotype. This sequence joins TRBV28 and TRBJ1-1; no reliable D call. Trimming removed 1 base at V and 1 base at J, with 7 bases between. This CDR3 region has 14 residues. Looked up from germline, CDR1 is MDHEN and CDR2 is SYDVKM. The CDR3 reads CASSLLAWNTEAFF. The DNA for the CDR3 is TGTGCCAGCAGTTTATTGGCCTGGAACACTGAAGCTTTCTTT.

At least ten counts were recorded for this clonotype. The chain recombines TRBV29-1 with TRBJ2-1; possible D gene TRBD2, 5 bases. V lost 1 base and J lost 1, with 8 bases in between. The CDR3 extends over 14 amino acids. CDR1 is SQVTM, CDR2 ANQGSEA, per germline. The CDR3 sequence: CSVEGTESYNEQFF. CDR3 DNA: TGCAGCGTTGAAGGGACTGAATCCTACAATGAGCAGTTCTTC.

This clonotype was counted a few times. This sequence joins TRBV3-1 and TRBJ2-4, with TRBD2 identical over 13 bases. The CDR3 has 19 amino acids. After removal of 3 bases from V and 0 bases from J, the junction contained 8 bases not matched to a gene. Germline loops: CDR1 LGHDT, CDR2 YNNKEL (reference sequence). The CDR3 DNA sequence: TGTGCCAGCAGCCACTCCTGGACTAGCGGGAGTAAAGCCAAAAACATTCAGTACTTC. Amino acids: CASSHSWTSGSKAKNIQYF.

The rearrangement uses TRBV20-1 and TRBJ2-5, with unresolved D. Between the trimmed V and J ends, which lost 3 bases and 0 bases, there was a span of 5 bases. The CDR3 contains 12 residues. Germline CDR1 reads DFQATT; CDR2 reads SNEGSKA (reference sequence). The CDR3 nucleotides read TGCAGTGCTAGCCGGGACCAAGAGACCCAGTACTTC. Translation gives CSASRDQETQYF.

V gene TRBV12-3 or TRBV12-4 combines with J gene TRBJ2-7; TRBD2 aligns across 9 bases. The CDR3 runs to 14 residues. The junction had 1 base not matched to a gene; V was cut back by 2 bases and J by 2 bases. The CDR3 bases are TGTGCCAGCAGTTTACTAGCGGGGCCCTACGAGCAGTACTTC. Encoded protein: CASSLLAGPYEQYF.

The sample holds many counts of this clonotype. A read error may account for a junction end that differs from germline. This chain joins TRBV29-1 and TRBJ1-2; weak D call: TRBD1 (6 bases). Germline CDR1 reads SQVTM; CDR2 reads ANQGSEA. CDR3 length: 11 residues. The DNA of the CDR3 is TGCAGCGTTGAGAGGCTGCAGGGGCAACTCTTC. Its protein product is CSVERLQGQLF.

This clonotype was detected a few times. The rearrangement joins TRBV5-1 to TRBJ2-7; D tentatively reads TRBD1 or TRBD2 (5 bases each). V dropped 4 bases and J dropped 2 bases, with 13 bases sitting between them. This CDR3 contains 14 residues. From germline, CDR1 is SGHRS and CDR2 YFSETQ. Here the CDR3 DNA reads TGCGCCAGCAGCACCGGGACGGGGACCTACGAGCAGTACTTC. It is translated as CASSTGTGTYEQYF.

The gene calls are TRBV29-1 and TRBJ1-1; no clear D. CDR3 size: 10 residues. Germline V lookup: CDR1 SQVTM, CDR2 ANQGSEA. Trimming took off 7 bases at V and 4 bases at J, with 7 bases between the two ends. CDR3 DNA: TGCAGCGCGTTGGGCACTGAAGCTTTCTTT. Its protein product is CSALGTEAFF.

This chain links TRBV2 with TRBJ2-2; D gene uncertain. The V end lost 4 bases, the J end lost 4 bases, and 4 bases lay between the germline ends. Germline assignment: CDR1 SNHLY and CDR2 FYNNEI. The CDR3 extends over 12 amino acids. The CDR3 region is CASSALTGELFF. DNA for the CDR3: TGTGCCAGCAGTGCGCTCACCGGGGAGCTGTTTTTT. Variable domain in full (rest from reference TRBV2 and TRBJ2-2): EPEVTQTPSHQVTQMGQEVILRCVPISNHLYFYWYRQILGQKVEFLVSFYNNEISEKSEIFDDQFSVERPDGSNFTLKIRSTKLEDSAMYFCASSALTGELFFGEGSRLTVL.

In its sample, this clonotype was seen many times. V is TRBV21-1 and J is TRBJ1-5. TRBV21-1 is termed a pseudogene. The CDR3 covers 16 residues. The CDR3 DNA sequence: TGTGCCAGCAGCAAAGCTTGGCGGTCTAGGAATCAGCCCCAGCATTTT. This sequence encodes CASSKAWRSRNQPQHF.

This clonotype has only a few counts. The genes are TRBV25-1 and TRBJ1-1; 7 positions match TRBD1. CDR1 is MGHDK, CDR2 SYGVNS, per germline. The CDR3 totals 16 residues. V lost 1 base and J lost 0; bases outside the gene matches: 5. CDR3 nucleotides: TGTGCCAGCAGTGAATGGGAGGGGGCTGTGAACACTGAAGCTTTCTTT. Amino acids: CASSEWEGAVNTEAFF.

This clonotype came up many times. One end of the junction is discordant with germline, which a read error may explain. The V call is TRBV7-9, the J call TRBJ1-5; no reliable D call. The CDR3 sequence is 15 residues long. CDR1 SEHNR and CDR2 FQNEAQ come from the germline V gene (reference sequence). CDR3 sequence reads: CASSPPTGPNQSQHF. CDR3 sequence (DNA): TGTGCCAGCAGCCCACCGACCGGGCCCAATCAGTCCCAGCATTTT.

This clonotype came up a few times. This chain links TRBV9 with TRBJ2-1, with 8 nucleotides matching TRBD1. The CDR3 spans 15 residues. Germline CDR1 reads SGDLS; CDR2 reads YYNGEE. Unmatched junction bases numbered 7, after V lost 4 bases and J lost 4 bases. The DNA for the CDR3 is TGTGCCAGCAGCCCCGGGGACAGGAGATACAATGAGCAGTTCTTC. Amino acid sequence: CASSPGDRRYNEQFF.

There are a few counts of this clonotype. This chain uses TRBV5-1 with TRBJ2-1; TRBD2 matches 8 bases. CDR3 size: 16 residues. J was trimmed by 6 bases and V by 0 bases; bases with no gene match: 8. Germline loops: CDR1 SGHRS, CDR2 YFSETQ. DNA of the CDR3: TGCGCCAGCAGCTTGGCCGGAGTAGCGGGGTTCAATGAGCAGTTCTTC. Translated: CASSLAGVAGFNEQFF. The full variable domain, rest sourced from reference TRBV5-1 and TRBJ2-1, is KAGVTQTPRYLIKTRGQQVTLSCSPISGHRSVSWYQQTPGQGLQFLFEYFSETQRNKGNFPGRFSGRQFSNSRSEMNVSTLELGDSALYLCASSLAGVAGFNEQFFGPGTRLTVL.

This clonotype has a count of ten or more. In DNA form, the CDR3 reads TGTGCCAGCAGCTTCTCATTCGGCGGGAAGGATACGCAGTATTTT. Encoded protein: CASSFSFGGKDTQYF. The chain uses TRBV11-3 and TRBJ2-3; TRBD2 might be the D (6 bases). With 3 bases removed from V and 6 bases from J, the gap between germline ends came to 16 bases. Per the germline V gene, CDR1 is SGHNT and CDR2 is YENEEA. The CDR3 runs 15 residues.

V usage is TRBV3-1 and J usage is TRBJ1-5; 9 positions match TRBD1. After removal of 4 bases from V and 3 bases from J, the junction contained 10 bases not matched to a gene. Germline V gives CDR1 LGHDT, CDR2 YNNKEL (reference sequence). The CDR3 is 17 amino acids. The CDR3 reads CASSRGQGDPYNQPQHF. Here the CDR3 DNA reads TGTGCCAGCAGCCGGGGACAGGGTGACCCCTACAATCAGCCCCAGCATTTT.

This clonotype has only a few counts. J is TRBJ2-1 and V is TRBV5-4; D is undetermined. The germline gives CDR1 SGHNT, CDR2 YYREEE (reference sequence). This CDR3 contains 12 residues. Trimming shortened V by 4 bases and J by 7 bases, and 9 bases separated the two germline ends. The DNA for the CDR3 is TGTGCCAGCAGCCGAGTTGCGAATGAGCAGTTCTTC. The encoded protein is CASSRVANEQFF.

This clonotype was counted at least ten times. The chain has TRBV20-1 and TRBJ1-1, with D perhaps TRBD1 (5 bases). Germline CDR1 reads DFQATT; CDR2 reads SNEGSKA (reference sequence). CDR3 length: 12 residues. V lost 5 bases to trimming and J lost 1 base, with 8 bases between them. CDR3 region: CSASRGNTEAFF. CDR3 DNA: TGCAGTGCTTCAAGGGGGAACACTGAAGCTTTCTTT.